Listed below are T cell receptor beta chains from one sample, sequenced in a study of blood T cell repertoires in COVID-19. The data were produced by immunoSEQ multiplex PCR, yet TCRdb's version contains in-frame clones alone and is incomplete. This table holds 250,000 or so clones, around 90% found once. Sample: peripheral blood. These TCRs come from a woman aged 55-69 years with COVID-19, enrolled during active disease. Each CDR3 is given with its conserved first and last residue. D genes are given only for firm matches. Rows give clone size only sometimes, using once, few, many, or a class for an expanded clone.

CASSPRGTGLKIGELFF	TGTGCCAGCAGCCCAAGAGGGACAGGGTTAAAGATCGGGGAGCTGTTTTTT	TRBV7-9	once	TRBD1	TRBJ2-2
CASSPGTGGFETQYF	TGTGCCAGCAGCCCTGGGACAGGGGGCTTCGAGACCCAGTACTTC	TRBV9	-	TRBD1	TRBJ2-5
CASSVSSLAEQYF	TGTGCCAGCAGCGTAAGCTCCCTTGCAGAGCAGTACTTC	TRBV9	-	-	TRBJ2-7
CASSFQGSTGELFF	TGTGCCAGCAGTTTTCAGGGGAGCACCGGGGAGCTGTTTTTT	TRBV27	-	-	TRBJ2-2
CASDTGANEKLFF	TGTGCCAGTGATACAGGGGCTAATGAAAAACTGTTTTTT	TRBV12-3/TRBV12-4	-	TRBD1	TRBJ1-4
CASSQGTDNQPQHF	TGTGCCAGCAGCCAAGGGACAGACAATCAGCCCCAGCATTTT	TRBV14	-	-	TRBJ1-5
CASSYEGSYNSPLHF	TGTGCCAGCAGTTATGAGGGCTCCTATAATTCACCCCTCCACTTT	TRBV6-5	-	-	TRBJ1-6
CASTKTGVNTEAFF	TGTGCCAGCACGAAGACAGGGGTGAACACTGAAGCTTTCTTT	TRBV25-1	-	TRBD1	TRBJ1-1
CASSLGGYLYNEQFF	TGTGCCAGCAGCTTAGGCGGGTACCTATACAATGAGCAGTTCTTC	TRBV7-2	-	-	TRBJ2-1
CASSEHRGLNTEAFF	TGTGCCAGCAGTGAACACAGGGGGCTGAACACTGAAGCTTTCTTT	TRBV25-1	-	TRBD1	TRBJ1-1
CASSSRTGGAEGYTF	TGTGCCAGCAGCTCCAGGACAGGGGGCGCAGAGGGCTACACCTTC	TRBV7-2	once	TRBD1	TRBJ1-2
CASSREVSTQYF	TGTGCCAGCAGCAGAGAGGTCTCTACGCAGTATTTT	TRBV7-2	-	-	TRBJ2-3
CASSEGYRSGNTIYF	TGTGCCAGCAGCGAGGGCTACCGCTCTGGAAACACCATATATTTT	TRBV3-1/TRBV3-2	-	-	TRBJ1-3
CASDGGSSYNEQFF	TGTGCCAGTGATGGGGGGAGCTCCTACAATGAGCAGTTCTTC	TRBV19	once	-	TRBJ2-1
CASSLVSTGTGASNQPQHF	TGTGCCAGCAGCTTAGTTTCTACGGGGACAGGGGCCAGCAATCAGCCCCAGCATTTT	TRBV7-2	once	TRBD1	TRBJ1-5
CASSYRIGGTIANQPQHF	TGTGCCAGCAGTTACAGAATCGGAGGGACCATAGCAAATCAGCCCCAGCATTTT	TRBV6-2/TRBV6-3	-	-	TRBJ1-5
CASRERLNTEAFF	TGTGCCAGCAGGGAGCGGCTGAATACTGAAGCTTTCTTT	TRBV27	-	-	TRBJ1-1
CASSLEVTGGSPLHF	TGTGCCAGCAGCTTAGAAGTGACAGGGGGTTCACCCCTCCACTTT	TRBV7-9	-	TRBD1	TRBJ1-6
CASSVGVTEAFF	TGTGCCAGCAGTGTGGGAGTGACTGAAGCTTTCTTT	TRBV2	-	-	TRBJ1-1
CASTPGTSGGHSYEQYF	TGTGCCAGCACCCCCGGGACTAGCGGGGGCCACTCCTACGAGCAGTACTTC	TRBV6-2/TRBV6-3	-	TRBD2	TRBJ2-7
CASSTGGTGPSYEQYF	TGTGCCAGCTCAACCGGCGGGACAGGGCCATCCTACGAGCAGTACTTC	TRBV18	-	TRBD1	TRBJ2-7
CASSLVSGGNNEQFF	TGTGCCAGCAGCTTGGTTAGCGGGGGAAACAATGAGCAGTTCTTC	TRBV5-4	-	TRBD2	TRBJ2-1
CASRYHQGMENEQFF	TGTGCCAGCCGTTATCATCAGGGGATGGAAAATGAGCAGTTCTTC	TRBV27	-	-	TRBJ2-1
CASSQDPGSLYGYTF	TGCGCCAGCAGCCAAGATCCAGGATCGCTCTATGGCTACACCTTC	TRBV4-3	-	-	TRBJ1-2
CASSIQGKYQETQYF	TGTGCCAGTAGTATTCAGGGGAAGTACCAAGAGACCCAGTACTTC	TRBV19	-	-	TRBJ2-5
CASSPGAGDTQYF	TGTGCCAGCAGCCCCGGAGCTGGGGATACGCAGTATTTT	TRBV3-1/TRBV3-2	-	-	TRBJ2-3
CASSLTISKIGYTF	TGTGCCAGCAGCCTGACTATCTCCAAGATCGGCTACACCTTC	TRBV7-8	-	-	TRBJ1-2
CASSSSEGYGYTF	TGTGCCAGCAGCTCCAGCGAGGGCTATGGCTACACCTTC	TRBV9	-	-	TRBJ1-2
CASNEGAIYNEQFF	TGTGCCAGCAACGAGGGGGCGATCTACAATGAGCAGTTCTTC	TRBV2	-	TRBD1	TRBJ2-1
CASSQGLLAANYEQYF	TGTGCCAGCAGCCAAGGGTTACTAGCGGCGAACTACGAGCAGTACTTC	TRBV4-2	once	TRBD2	TRBJ2-7
CASSLRGSNQPQHF	TGTGCCAGCAGCTTAAGGGGGTCTAATCAGCCCCAGCATTTT	TRBV7-2	-	-	TRBJ1-5
CASSLGGDHGYTF	TGTGCCAGCAGCTTGGGGGGGGACCATGGCTACACCTTC	TRBV5-4	-	-	TRBJ1-2
CASSVWAGAREQYF	TGTGCCAGCAGCGTATGGGCGGGGGCCCGAGAGCAGTACTTC	TRBV5-4	-	-	TRBJ2-7
CASSRLRGQGAQPQHF	TGTGCCAGCAGTCGCCTTCGGGGACAAGGAGCTCAGCCCCAGCATTTT	TRBV6-2/TRBV6-3	-	-	TRBJ1-5
CASRTGYTGELFF	TGCGCCAGCAGGACAGGGTACACCGGGGAGCTGTTTTTT	TRBV5-1	once	TRBD1	TRBJ2-2
CASSYEVSYEQYF	TGTGCCAGCAGTTACGAGGTCTCCTACGAGCAGTACTTC	TRBV6-2/TRBV6-3	-	-	TRBJ2-7
CASSRQGYSNQPQHF	TGTGCCAGCAGTCGTCAGGGTTATAGCAATCAGCCCCAGCATTTT	TRBV7-2	-	-	TRBJ1-5
CAIRQPGDPYEQYF	TGTGCCATCAGACAGCCAGGGGACCCCTACGAGCAGTACTTC	TRBV10-3	-	-	TRBJ2-7
CASSLDPGQGNTEAFF	TGCGCCAGCAGCCTCGATCCGGGACAGGGAAACACTGAAGCTTTCTTT	TRBV4-3	-	TRBD1	TRBJ1-1
CASSLSGSYNSPLHF	TGTGCCAGCAGCTTATCAGGAAGCTATAATTCACCCCTCCACTTT	TRBV7-9	-	-	TRBJ1-6
CASSLEGPYNEQFF	TGTGCCAGCTCCCTGGAGGGGCCCTACAATGAGCAGTTCTTC	TRBV6-6	-	-	TRBJ2-1
CASRRGTNTEAFF	TGTGCCAGCAGGCGGGGCACGAACACTGAAGCTTTCTTT	TRBV7-2	-	-	TRBJ1-1
CAWSGQGPSSYNSPLHF	TGTGCCTGGAGTGGACAGGGACCAAGCTCCTATAATTCACCCCTCCACTTT	TRBV30	-	TRBD1	TRBJ1-6
CASSPLEAGSGNTIYF	TGTGCCAGCAGCCCCCTAGAGGCGGGCTCTGGAAACACCATATATTTT	TRBV4-2	-	-	TRBJ1-3